The 20 T cell receptor beta chains below all came from one sample that was sequenced in a study of blood T cell repertoires in COVID-19. The protocol was immunoSEQ multiplex PCR, while the TCRdb copy is restricted to in-frame clones and leaves out a portion. The sample includes about 210,000 clones, around 90% of them seen just once. The sequenced sample consisted of peripheral blood. The receptors derive from a man in his late teens or twenties with active or convalescent COVID-19.

This clone occurred once. The rearrangement joins TRBV11-2 to TRBJ2-2; the match to TRBD1 covers 7 bases. The CDR3 spans 15 residues. Looked up from germline, CDR1 is SGHAT and CDR2 is FQNNGV. V lost 1 base to trimming and J lost 3 bases; unmatched junction nucleotides: 2. The CDR3 reads CASSLGQGDTGELFF. The DNA for the CDR3 is TGTGCCAGCAGCTTAGGGCAGGGGGACACCGGGGAGCTGTTTTTT.

This clone showed up just once. V is TRBV29-1 and J is TRBJ2-5; D uncertain. Germline V CDR1 and CDR2: SQVTM, ANQGSEA. The V end lost 4 bases, the J end lost 0 bases, and 9 bases lay between the germline ends. The CDR3 loop spans 13 amino acids. This CDR3 is CSVAGQNQETQYF. For the CDR3, the DNA is TGCAGCGTTGCTGGGCAGAACCAAGAGACCCAGTACTTC.

The rearrangement uses TRBV19 and TRBJ1-2; D is possibly TRBD1 (6 bases). The CDR3 consists of 12 residues. The ends were cut back, 5 bases at V and 6 bases at J, with 10 bases in the middle. Germline CDR1 and CDR2: LNHDA and SQIVND (reference sequence). The CDR3: CASSSYRDGYTF. CDR3 DNA sequence: TGTGCCAGTAGTTCCTACAGGGATGGCTACACCTTC. The full variable domain, in which reference TRBV19 and TRBJ1-2 provide the parts outside the CDR3, is DGGITQSPKYLFRKEGQNVTLSCEQNLNHDAMYWYRQDPGQGLRLIYYSQIVNDFQKGDIAEGYSVSREKKESFPLTVTSAQKNPTAFYLCASSSYRDGYTFGSGTRLTVV.

The CDR3 spells CASSSRRDEQYF. CDR3 DNA sequence: TGTGCCAGCAGCTCCCGCAGGGACGAGCAGTACTTC. The V and J genes are TRBV5-6 and TRBJ2-7; possibly TRBD1 for D (5 bases). From germline, CDR1 is SGHDT and CDR2 YYEEEE. V dropped 3 bases and J dropped 5 bases, with 9 bases sitting between them. This CDR3 region has 12 residues.

This rearrangement joins TRBV2 to TRBJ1-2; D is possibly TRBD1 (5 bases). CDR1 is SNHLY, CDR2 FYNNEI, per germline. V lost 4 bases, J lost 6 bases, and 12 bases lay in between. This CDR3 comprises 13 residues. The CDR3 sequence is CASSAYRSDGYTF. In DNA form, the CDR3 reads TGTGCCAGCAGTGCTTACAGGTCCGATGGCTACACCTTC.

The rearrangement uses TRBV28 and TRBJ1-1; D remains ambiguous. The CDR3 sequence is 14 residues long. Deletions cut 3 bases from V and 3 bases from J, with 11 bases between. The V gene's germline CDR1 is MDHEN and CDR2 SYDVKM. The CDR3 nucleotides are TGTGCCAGCAGTTTGGGGAGACGGGACACTGAAGCTTTCTTT. This sequence encodes CASSLGRRDTEAFF. The full variable domain, with the rest looked up from reference TRBV28 and TRBJ1-1, is DVKVTQSSRYLVKRTGEKVFLECVQDMDHENMFWYRQDPGLGLRLIYFSYDVKMKEKGDIPEGYSVSREKKERFSLILESASTNQTSMYLCASSLGRRDTEAFFGQGTRLTVV.

This chain uses TRBV18 with TRBJ2-5, with 9 nucleotides matching TRBD1. V lost 4 bases, J lost 2 bases, and 5 bases stayed unmatched. The CDR3 is made up of 15 amino acids. Germline CDR1 and CDR2: KGHSH and LQKENI. The CDR3 spells CASSLGTGHQETQYF. In DNA, the CDR3 is TGTGCCAGCTCACTTGGGACAGGGCATCAAGAGACCCAGTACTTC.

The chain joins TRBV7-6 to TRBJ1-5; tentatively, D is TRBD1 (5 bases). Trimming pared 5 bases from V and 0 bases from J, leaving 11 bases between. The CDR3 has 15 amino acids. From germline, CDR1 is SGHVS and CDR2 FNYEAQ. CDR3 region: CASSRDSYSNQPQHF. The CDR3 DNA follows: TGTGCCAGCAGCAGAGACAGTTATAGCAATCAGCCCCAGCATTTT.

The rearrangement uses TRBV24-1 and TRBJ2-2; D perhaps matches TRBD1 (6 bases). Germline V gene data show CDR1 as KGHDR and CDR2 as SFDVKD. V dropped 6 bases and J dropped 7 bases, with 14 bases sitting between them. CDR3 length: 14 residues. This chain's CDR3 is CATSWGPRDGELFF. CDR3 coding DNA: TGTGCCACCAGTTGGGGGCCGAGGGACGGGGAGCTGTTTTTT.

The table lists this clone with a count of one. CDR3 DNA sequence: TGTGCCTACCATCCGGGGAACACTGAAGCTTTCTTT. Residues: CAYHPGNTEAFF. The genes are TRBV30 and TRBJ1-1, with D unresolved. CDR3 size: 12 residues. Trimming stripped 7 bases from V and 1 base from J, with 10 bases between. CDR1 and CDR2 from the germline V gene are GTSNPN and SVGIG (reference sequence).

The chain is built from TRBV30 and TRBJ1-5; D gene uncertain. Germline V gene data show CDR1 as GTSNPN and CDR2 as SVGIG (reference sequence). CDR3 length: 14 amino acids. V was pared by 1 base and J by 0 bases, with 7 bases between. The CDR3 DNA reads as TGTGCCTGGAGTGGCGACACTAGCAATCAGCCCCAGCATTTT. Translated, it gives CAWSGDTSNQPQHF.

The chain recombines TRBV29-1 with TRBJ2-2; 12 bases are a match to TRBD2. V lost 6 bases and J lost 4; bases outside the gene matches: 9. The V gene's germline CDR1 is SQVTM and CDR2 ANQGSEA. The CDR3 is made up of 16 amino acids. CDR3 nucleotide sequence: TGCAGCGTCGCAAGGACTAGCGGGATTCGCACCGGGGAGCTGTTTTTT. Translating it yields CSVARTSGIRTGELFF.

The genes are TRBV25-1 and TRBJ1-2, with D perhaps matching TRBD1 (6 bases). CDR1 MGHDK and CDR2 SYGVNS come from the germline V gene. CDR3 length equals 15 residues. Trimming took off 2 bases at V and 4 bases at J, with 14 bases between the two ends. CDR3 amino acids: CASSEGGGRSYGYTF. In DNA form, the CDR3 reads TGTGCCAGCAGTGAAGGGGGCGGAAGGAGCTATGGCTACACCTTC.

The chain uses TRBV29-1 and TRBJ1-1; D gene unclear. Trimming shortened V by 7 bases and J by 0 bases, and 9 bases separated the two germline ends. Germline-derived CDR1 and CDR2 are SQVTM and ANQGSEA. CDR3 size: 12 residues. CDR3 nucleotides: TGCAGCGCGACTCGAATGAACACTGAAGCTTTCTTT. Protein sequence: CSATRMNTEAFF.

Only one count was recorded for this clone. V is TRBV5-1 and J is TRBJ2-3; a possible D gene is TRBD1 (6 bases). Germline V CDR1 and CDR2: SGHRS, YFSETQ. The length of the CDR3 is 14 residues. Trimming removed 3 bases from V and 4 bases from J, with 12 bases in between. This chain's CDR3 is CASSWGPTSDTQYF. The CDR3 bases are TGCGCCAGCAGCTGGGGGCCGACGTCAGATACGCAGTATTTT.

The V call is TRBV7-8, the J call TRBJ2-7, with a tentative D call TRBD1 (6 bases). V lost 5 bases to trimming and J lost 4 bases, with 15 bases between them. CDR3 size: 14 residues. CDR1 is SGHVS and CDR2 is FQNEAQ in the germline V gene. DNA for the CDR3: TGTGCCAGCAGCATACAGGGAAGTGTGTACGAGCAGTACTTC. Translating it yields CASSIQGSVYEQYF.

This chain links TRBV5-6 with TRBJ1-5; D ambiguous. CDR1 SGHDT and CDR2 YYEEEE come from the germline V gene. CDR3 size: 13 residues. Trimming pared 4 bases from V and 0 bases from J, leaving 5 bases between. CDR3 sequence (DNA): TGTGCCAGCAGCCGAGATAGCAATCAGCCCCAGCATTTT. This translates into CASSRDSNQPQHF. Looking up the rest from reference TRBV5-6 and TRBJ1-5 gives the full variable domain: DAGVTQSPTHLIKTRGQQVTLRCSPKSGHDTVSWYQQALGQGPQFIFQYYEEEERQRGNFPDRFSGHQFPNYSSELNVNALLLGDSALYLCASSRDSNQPQHFGDGTRLSIL.

The rearrangement uses TRBV5-6 and TRBJ2-3, with TRBD2 identical over 7 bases. The length of the CDR3 is 16 residues. CDR1 and CDR2 from the germline V gene are SGHDT and YYEEEE. The V segment lost 4 bases and the J segment 6 bases; nucleotides outside the gene matches: 14. CDR3 sequence reads: CASSQRTSKGSDTQYF. CDR3 DNA sequence: TGTGCCAGCAGCCAACGGACTAGTAAGGGGTCGGATACGCAGTATTTT.

The genes are TRBV3-1 (or the pseudogene TRBV3-2) and TRBJ1-3; no clear D. CDR3 length: 12 amino acids. The V end lost 0 bases, the J end lost 11 bases, and 8 bases lay between the germline ends. Germline V gives CDR1 LGHDT, CDR2 YNNKEL (reference sequence). This CDR3 is CASSQDRRAIYF. The DNA of the CDR3 is TGTGCCAGCAGCCAAGATCGGAGGGCCATATATTTT.

CDR3 bases: TGTGCCAGCAGCTTAAGTAGACAGGCTAATGAAAAACTGTTTTTT. Its protein is CASSLSRQANEKLFF. The chain employs TRBV7-2 and TRBJ1-4, with D possibly TRBD1 on 6 matching bases. Trimming removed 2 bases at V and 3 bases at J, with 10 bases between. In germline, CDR1 is SGHTA, CDR2 FQGNSA. The CDR3 loop spans 15 amino acids.